This entry describes one T cell receptor (beta chain). The target antigen is unknown. This same CDR3 is encoded by further DNA sequences in the sample. The assay was immunoSEQ multiplex PCR, and TCRdb's table has in-frame clones only and misses some. The sample has around 89,000 clones, roughly 92% seen once; the top ten hold around 0.36%. This entry belongs to a study of graft-versus-host responses after intestinal transplantation. Looking at the study overall: Multivisceral, liver-intestinal, or isolated intestinal transplants were performed in recipients. Once they had received anti-thymocyte globulin induction, all recipients took tacrolimus and steroids for about 3 years.

The germline V gene encodes CDR1 SGHTA and CDR2 FQGNSA. The length of the CDR3 is 14 residues. V shed 2 bases, J shed 4 bases, and the junction held 0 bases outside the gene matches. Findings and caveats of the study: GvH clones surfaced in recipient marrow, some emerging earlier in ileum or blood. Graft-donor T cell macrochimerism coincided with high graft-versus-host to host-versus-graft clonal ratios in allografts.

The chain recombines TRBV7-2 with TRBJ2-1; TRBD2 matches at 9 bases. This receptor was obtained from a human donor who was the organ donor for an intestinal transplant. Sample: unstimulated CD8+ T cells sorted from spleen or lymph node cells, taken before transplant. CDR3 DNA: TGTGCCAGCAGCTTACTAGCGGGGTACAATGAGCAGTTCTTC. Translated, it gives CASSLLAGYNEQFF.